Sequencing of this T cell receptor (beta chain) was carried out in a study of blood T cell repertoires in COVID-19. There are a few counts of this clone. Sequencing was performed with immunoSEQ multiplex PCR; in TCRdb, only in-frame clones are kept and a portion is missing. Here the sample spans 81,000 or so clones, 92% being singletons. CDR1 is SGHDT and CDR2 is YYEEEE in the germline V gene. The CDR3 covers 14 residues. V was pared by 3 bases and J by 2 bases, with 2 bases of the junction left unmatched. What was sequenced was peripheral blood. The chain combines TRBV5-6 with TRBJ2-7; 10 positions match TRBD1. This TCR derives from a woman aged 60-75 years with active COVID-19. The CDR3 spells CASSSGTGAYEQYF. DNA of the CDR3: TGTGCCAGCAGCTCCGGGACAGGGGCCTACGAGCAGTACTTC.